These T cell receptor beta chains were read from a single sample in a study of blood T cell repertoires in COVID-19. Libraries were prepared by immunoSEQ multiplex PCR; TCRdb keeps only in-frame clonotypes and omits some of them. This table holds about 500,000 clones, approximately 90% found once. Sequencing was carried out using PBMCs or T cells enriched from blood (not recorded which). These TCRs come from a woman under 30 who had recovered from COVID-19. The CDR3 runs from the conserved cysteine through the conserved F or W. Each record gives: clone size, V gene, D gene, J gene, CDR3 DNA, CDR3 protein. The D gene is left open where the match is weak. Where a row states a size, it is once, few, many or the class of an expanded clone; other rows omit it.

clone_size: -
v_call: TRBV28
d_call: TRBD2
j_call: TRBJ2-1
cdr3_nt: TGTGCCAGCAGTTCTCACGGGGGGGGCCTCAATGAGCAGTTCTTC
cdr3_aa: CASSSHGGGLNEQFF

clone_size: few
v_call: TRBV2
d_call: TRBD2
j_call: TRBJ2-7
cdr3_nt: TGTGCCAGCACCAGGTCTAGCGGGGTCCTACTCGGTCGCGAGCAGTACTTC
cdr3_aa: CASTRSSGVLLGREQYF

clone_size: once
v_call: TRBV12-3/TRBV12-4
d_call: -
j_call: TRBJ1-1
cdr3_nt: TGTGCCAGCAGCCAAAACACTGAAGCTTTCTTT
cdr3_aa: CASSQNTEAFF

clone_size: few
v_call: TRBV7-8
d_call: -
j_call: TRBJ1-2
cdr3_nt: TGTGCCAGCAGCTTATCTCCAGGGGCCAACTATGGCTACACCTTC
cdr3_aa: CASSLSPGANYGYTF

clone_size: few
v_call: TRBV9
d_call: TRBD1
j_call: TRBJ2-7
cdr3_nt: TGTGCCAGCAGCGTAGATGGACAGGTGGGATACGAGCAGTACTTC
cdr3_aa: CASSVDGQVGYEQYF

clone_size: -
v_call: TRBV10-3
d_call: TRBD1
j_call: TRBJ1-1
cdr3_nt: TGTGCCATCAGCCGGACAGGTTCGAACACTGAAGCTTTCTTT
cdr3_aa: CAISRTGSNTEAFF

clone_size: -
v_call: TRBV20-1
d_call: -
j_call: TRBJ2-3
cdr3_nt: TGCAGTGCCAGTGGAGTAGATACGCAGTATTTT
cdr3_aa: CSASGVDTQYF

clone_size: -
v_call: TRBV18
d_call: -
j_call: TRBJ1-2
cdr3_nt: TGTGCCAGCTCACTGAATGACGGGGCTAACTATGGCTACACCTTC
cdr3_aa: CASSLNDGANYGYTF

clone_size: -
v_call: TRBV5-6
d_call: -
j_call: TRBJ1-1
cdr3_nt: TGTGCCAGCAGCTTTCTCGGGGGGCAGGGGAACACTGAAGCTTTCTTT
cdr3_aa: CASSFLGGQGNTEAFF

clone_size: once
v_call: TRBV5-1
d_call: TRBD1
j_call: TRBJ1-1
cdr3_nt: TGCGCCAGCAGCAAGAGACAGGGACCGTATGAAGCTTTCTTT
cdr3_aa: CASSKRQGPYEAFF

clone_size: -
v_call: TRBV5-1
d_call: -
j_call: TRBJ2-2
cdr3_nt: TGCGCCACCTCCCCTTTGACCGGGGAGCTGTTTTTT
cdr3_aa: CATSPLTGELFF

clone_size: -
v_call: TRBV12-3/TRBV12-4
d_call: TRBD1
j_call: TRBJ1-2
cdr3_nt: TGTGCCAGCAGTTACGGACAGGGCGGCGGCTACACCTTC
cdr3_aa: CASSYGQGGGYTF

clone_size: -
v_call: TRBV11-2
d_call: TRBD1
j_call: TRBJ2-6
cdr3_nt: TGTGCCAGCAGCTCCGTGGCCAAGGGGGCCTCTGGGGCCAACGTCCTGACTTTC
cdr3_aa: CASSSVAKGASGANVLTF

clone_size: -
v_call: TRBV5-1
d_call: -
j_call: TRBJ2-4
cdr3_nt: TGCGCCAGCAGCCAAAGCGGGCTAGCCGGTGACATTCAGTACTTC
cdr3_aa: CASSQSGLAGDIQYF

clone_size: once
v_call: TRBV30
d_call: -
j_call: TRBJ2-3
cdr3_nt: TGTGCCTGGAATCTAGGCAGAAGGGGAGATACGCAGTATTTT
cdr3_aa: CAWNLGRRGDTQYF

clone_size: -
v_call: TRBV19
d_call: -
j_call: TRBJ2-5
cdr3_nt: TGTGCCAGTAGTATGGGGGACTCGGGTGAGACCCAGTACTTC
cdr3_aa: CASSMGDSGETQYF

clone_size: few
v_call: TRBV7-2
d_call: TRBD1
j_call: TRBJ2-3
cdr3_nt: TGTGCCAGCAGCTTAGAGTGGGACAGGGTCACAGATACGCAGTATTTT
cdr3_aa: CASSLEWDRVTDTQYF

clone_size: -
v_call: TRBV3-1/TRBV3-2
d_call: TRBD1
j_call: TRBJ2-7
cdr3_nt: TGTGCCAGCAGCCAACCCCGCGGGACAGGGCCCTACGAGCAGTACTTC
cdr3_aa: CASSQPRGTGPYEQYF

clone_size: -
v_call: TRBV5-1
d_call: -
j_call: TRBJ1-2
cdr3_nt: TGCGCCAGCAGCTTGGATGGCGCCGGGGGTCTCTACACCTTC
cdr3_aa: CASSLDGAGGLYTF

clone_size: -
v_call: TRBV29-1
d_call: -
j_call: TRBJ1-2
cdr3_nt: TGCAGCGTTTTAAAGGGAGTTTATGGCTACACCTTC
cdr3_aa: CSVLKGVYGYTF

clone_size: -
v_call: TRBV28
d_call: -
j_call: TRBJ1-6
cdr3_nt: TGTGCCAGTCTACAGGACCCGAATTCACCCCTCCACTTT
cdr3_aa: CASLQDPNSPLHF

clone_size: few
v_call: TRBV5-1
d_call: TRBD1
j_call: TRBJ2-7
cdr3_nt: TGCGCCAGCAGCGTCTCCGGGACAGGGGTCTACGAGCAGTACTTC
cdr3_aa: CASSVSGTGVYEQYF

clone_size: -
v_call: TRBV27
d_call: TRBD2
j_call: TRBJ2-7
cdr3_nt: TGTGCCAGCAGTTTCTTAGGGACTAGCGGAACCTCCTACGAGCAGTACTTC
cdr3_aa: CASSFLGTSGTSYEQYF

clone_size: -
v_call: TRBV4-2
d_call: TRBD1
j_call: TRBJ2-2
cdr3_nt: TGTGCCAGCAGCATATCGACAGGGTCGGACACCGGGGAGCTGTTTTTT
cdr3_aa: CASSISTGSDTGELFF

clone_size: -
v_call: TRBV2
d_call: -
j_call: TRBJ1-1
cdr3_nt: TGTGCCAGCAGTGGAGAGGTAACTGAAGCTTTCTTT
cdr3_aa: CASSGEVTEAFF

clone_size: -
v_call: TRBV2
d_call: -
j_call: TRBJ2-7
cdr3_nt: TGTGCCAGCATGCCAGCGGCCGTCGGGGCCTACGAGCAGTACTTC
cdr3_aa: CASMPAAVGAYEQYF

clone_size: -
v_call: TRBV2
d_call: -
j_call: TRBJ2-7
cdr3_nt: TGTGCCAGCAGTCAAAACGGAGCCGACGAGCAGTACTTC
cdr3_aa: CASSQNGADEQYF

clone_size: -
v_call: TRBV27
d_call: -
j_call: TRBJ2-2
cdr3_nt: TGTGCCAGCAGCCCCGGGCACAGGGCCGGGGAGCTGTTTTTT
cdr3_aa: CASSPGHRAGELFF

clone_size: -
v_call: TRBV19
d_call: -
j_call: TRBJ1-2
cdr3_nt: TGTGCCAGTAGTATCGCGGGGGGAGTCACTCTGGGCTATGGCTACACCTTC
cdr3_aa: CASSIAGGVTLGYGYTF

clone_size: -
v_call: TRBV10-3
d_call: -
j_call: TRBJ1-5
cdr3_nt: TGTGCCACCGGTGGGACACTCAATCAGCCCCAGCATTTT
cdr3_aa: CATGGTLNQPQHF

clone_size: -
v_call: TRBV10-3
d_call: TRBD1
j_call: TRBJ1-5
cdr3_nt: TGTGCCATCAGCGATGGACAGGGTAGAAGCAATCAGCCCCAGCATTTT
cdr3_aa: CAISDGQGRSNQPQHF

clone_size: -
v_call: TRBV25-1
d_call: TRBD1
j_call: TRBJ2-5
cdr3_nt: TGTGCCAGCAGTGAATCGGAGGGGGACAGGGGGGTAGAGACCCAGTACTTC
cdr3_aa: CASSESEGDRGVETQYF

clone_size: few
v_call: TRBV6-5
d_call: -
j_call: TRBJ1-2
cdr3_nt: TGTGCCAGCAAGTTCGACAGCCACTATGGCTACACCTTC
cdr3_aa: CASKFDSHYGYTF

clone_size: -
v_call: TRBV28
d_call: -
j_call: TRBJ2-5
cdr3_nt: TGTGCCAGCAGCCGACAGGCAGGACAAGAGACCCAGTACTTC
cdr3_aa: CASSRQAGQETQYF

clone_size: once
v_call: TRBV11-2
d_call: -
j_call: TRBJ2-5
cdr3_nt: TGTGCCAGCAGCCAAGTCCTAGCTTCAGAGACCCAGTACTTC
cdr3_aa: CASSQVLASETQYF

clone_size: -
v_call: TRBV7-8
d_call: TRBD2
j_call: TRBJ2-3
cdr3_nt: TGTGCCAGCAGCTCCCTCGGACTAGCGGGGGGGCGATGGACAGATACGCAGTATTTT
cdr3_aa: CASSSLGLAGGRWTDTQYF

clone_size: -
v_call: TRBV6-5
d_call: -
j_call: TRBJ2-2
cdr3_nt: TGTGCCAGCTCTCGCGCCGGGGAGCTGTTTTTT
cdr3_aa: CASSRAGELFF

clone_size: -
v_call: TRBV4-1
d_call: -
j_call: TRBJ2-2
cdr3_nt: TGCGCCAGCAGCCCTTGGACGGGGGAGAACACCGGGGAGCTGTTTTTT
cdr3_aa: CASSPWTGENTGELFF

clone_size: -
v_call: TRBV3-1/TRBV3-2
d_call: -
j_call: TRBJ1-6
cdr3_nt: TGTGCCAGCAGCCAAGAGGGACTGATCTCCTATAATTCACCCCTCCACTTT
cdr3_aa: CASSQEGLISYNSPLHF

clone_size: -
v_call: TRBV6-6
d_call: -
j_call: TRBJ1-4
cdr3_nt: TGTGCCAGCAGTCGTCTTTTCCTTCTCGGCAGGGGAAATGAAAAACTGTTTTTT
cdr3_aa: CASSRLFLLGRGNEKLFF

clone_size: -
v_call: TRBV5-8
d_call: -
j_call: TRBJ2-7
cdr3_nt: TGTGCCAGCAGATTAGGGGCGTACGAGCAGTACTTC
cdr3_aa: CASRLGAYEQYF

clone_size: -
v_call: TRBV9
d_call: TRBD2
j_call: TRBJ2-1
cdr3_nt: TGTGCCAGCAGCGTAGGGCCGTCTAGCGGGGAAGGTGAGCAGTTCTTC
cdr3_aa: CASSVGPSSGEGEQFF

clone_size: -
v_call: TRBV19
d_call: -
j_call: TRBJ1-2
cdr3_nt: TGTGCCAGTAGGTCTTGCACCTTC
cdr3_aa: CASRSCTF

clone_size: -
v_call: TRBV19
d_call: -
j_call: TRBJ1-6
cdr3_nt: TGTGCCAGTAGCAGGGCGTCCTATAATTCACCCCTCCACTTT
cdr3_aa: CASSRASYNSPLHF

clone_size: -
v_call: TRBV6-5
d_call: TRBD2
j_call: TRBJ2-1
cdr3_nt: TGTGCCAGCAGCAGACTAGCGGGGGGTCTCAATGAGCAGTTCTTC
cdr3_aa: CASSRLAGGLNEQFF

clone_size: -
v_call: TRBV3-1/TRBV3-2
d_call: -
j_call: TRBJ2-3
cdr3_nt: TGTGCCAGCAGCCAAGATCCCAGGGTAGGCACAGATACGCAGTATTTT
cdr3_aa: CASSQDPRVGTDTQYF

clone_size: -
v_call: TRBV6-6
d_call: TRBD1
j_call: TRBJ2-3
cdr3_nt: TGTGCCAGCAGTTACGAGGGGGCAACAGATACGCAGTATTTT
cdr3_aa: CASSYEGATDTQYF

clone_size: -
v_call: TRBV27
d_call: -
j_call: TRBJ2-7
cdr3_nt: TGTGCCAGCAGTTTAGAAATGCACAATCATTACGAGCAGTACTTC
cdr3_aa: CASSLEMHNHYEQYF

clone_size: -
v_call: TRBV11-2
d_call: -
j_call: TRBJ2-7
cdr3_nt: TGTGCCAGCAGGCCCATACAGGGCCCCTACGAGCAGTACTTC
cdr3_aa: CASRPIQGPYEQYF

clone_size: -
v_call: TRBV11-2
d_call: -
j_call: TRBJ1-4
cdr3_nt: TGTGCCAGCAGCTTAAACAGCAGGGTGGGGGAAAAACTGTTTTTT
cdr3_aa: CASSLNSRVGEKLFF

clone_size: -
v_call: TRBV28
d_call: -
j_call: TRBJ2-5
cdr3_nt: TGTGCCAGCAGTTCTCAAACCGGGACTGAGAAAGAGACCCAGTACTTC
cdr3_aa: CASSSQTGTEKETQYF

clone_size: -
v_call: TRBV6-1
d_call: -
j_call: TRBJ1-1
cdr3_nt: TGTGCCAGCAGTGAAGCCTTTCGGAACACTGAAGCTTTCTTT
cdr3_aa: CASSEAFRNTEAFF

clone_size: -
v_call: TRBV7-8
d_call: -
j_call: TRBJ1-2
cdr3_nt: TGTGCCAGCAGCCCAACAGGGCCCTCTAACTATGGCTACACCTTC
cdr3_aa: CASSPTGPSNYGYTF

clone_size: -
v_call: TRBV12-3/TRBV12-4
d_call: -
j_call: TRBJ1-2
cdr3_nt: TGTGCCAGCAGTGCAGGCTTTTTCTATGGCTACACCTTC
cdr3_aa: CASSAGFFYGYTF

clone_size: few
v_call: TRBV4-1
d_call: TRBD1
j_call: TRBJ1-4
cdr3_nt: TGCGCCAGCAGCACGACAGGGCTCCCTAATGAAAAACTGTTTTTT
cdr3_aa: CASSTTGLPNEKLFF

clone_size: -
v_call: TRBV28
d_call: TRBD2
j_call: TRBJ2-7
cdr3_nt: TGTGCCAGCAGTTTCCTAGGCGGGGGGTCCTACGAGCAGTACTTC
cdr3_aa: CASSFLGGGSYEQYF

clone_size: -
v_call: TRBV18
d_call: TRBD1
j_call: TRBJ1-3
cdr3_nt: TGTGCCAGCTCTCCCGGACAGGGCCGCTCTGGAAACACCATATATTTT
cdr3_aa: CASSPGQGRSGNTIYF

clone_size: -
v_call: TRBV6-5
d_call: -
j_call: TRBJ1-1
cdr3_nt: TGTGCCAGCAGTTACTCGGAGGAAAGAGACACTGAAGCTTTCTTT
cdr3_aa: CASSYSEERDTEAFF

clone_size: -
v_call: TRBV2
d_call: -
j_call: TRBJ1-1
cdr3_nt: TGTGCCAGCTTTACCGAGGCAGCCTGGGGGGCTGAAGCTTTCTTT
cdr3_aa: CASFTEAAWGAEAFF